A single TCR beta chain is shown here with its context. The entry originates in a study of blood T cell repertoires in COVID-19. CDR1 and CDR2 (germline): SGHAT, FQNNGV. The V gene end was trimmed by 6 bases and the J gene end by 0 bases; junction bases not matched to a gene: 5. This CDR3 region has 15 residues. TCRdb's table, derived via immunoSEQ multiplex PCR, lists solely in-frame clones and lacks some. Of fewer than 80,000 clones in the sample, about 88% are singletons; the top ten hold about 21%. This receptor was obtained from a human donor in a cohort sampled during active COVID-19. The V gene is TRBV11-2, the J gene TRBJ1-5; 7 bases match TRBD1. The source material was peripheral blood. CDR3 region: CASSRDRYSNQPQHF. The CDR3 nucleotides are TGTGCCAGCAGTCGGGACAGATATAGCAATCAGCCCCAGCATTTT.